This T cell receptor (beta chain) was identified during a study of T cell repertoires in cytomegalovirus infection. Trimming left V 4 bases short and J 0 bases short, with 12 bases between. The germline V gene has CDR1 LGHDT and CDR2 YNNKEL (reference sequence). The CDR3 runs 15 residues. TCRdb reprocessed the reads with MiXCR, giving one entry per CDR3 protein. This sample has about 490,000 distinct CDR3 sequences, with roughly 10% found just once. This clonotype was seen a few times. The chain joins TRBV3-1 to TRBJ1-2; D is ambiguous. This sequence was found in a human donor in good health (CMV status not recorded). Some clones in this sample may be carry-over from other donors' samples. Sequencing was done on a sample of PBMCs. Here the CDR3 reads CASSPSHGANYGYTF. The CDR3 bases are TGTGCCAGCAGCCCTAGTCACGGCGCTAACTATGGCTACACCTTC. The full variable domain, completed using reference TRBV3-1 and TRBJ1-2, is DTAVSQTPKYLVTQMGNDKSIKCEQNLGHDTMYWYKQDSKKFLKIMFSYNNKELIINETVPNRFSPKSPDKAHLNLHINSLELGDSAVYFCASSPSHGANYGYTFGSGTRLTVV.